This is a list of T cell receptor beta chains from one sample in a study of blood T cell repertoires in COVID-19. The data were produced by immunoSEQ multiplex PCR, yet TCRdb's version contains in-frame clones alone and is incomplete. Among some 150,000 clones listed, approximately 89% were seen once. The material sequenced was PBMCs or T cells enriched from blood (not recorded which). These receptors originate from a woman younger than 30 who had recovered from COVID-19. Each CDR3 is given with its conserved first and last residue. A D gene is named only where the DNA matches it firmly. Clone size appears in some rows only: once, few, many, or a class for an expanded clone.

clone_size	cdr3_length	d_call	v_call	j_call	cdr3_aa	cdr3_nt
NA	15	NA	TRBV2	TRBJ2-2	CASSQALLNTGELFF	TGTGCCAGCAGCCAAGCGCTACTGAACACCGGGGAGCTGTTTTTT
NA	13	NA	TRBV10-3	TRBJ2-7	CAISPKWSYEQYF	TGTGCCATCAGTCCTAAATGGAGCTACGAGCAGTACTTC
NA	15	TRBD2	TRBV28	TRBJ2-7	CASNQREVQAYEQYF	TGTGCCAGCAACCAGCGGGAGGTCCAAGCCTACGAGCAGTACTTC
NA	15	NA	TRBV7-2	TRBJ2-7	CASSFTATGPYEQYF	TGTGCCAGCAGTTTCACAGCAACAGGGCCCTACGAGCAGTACTTC
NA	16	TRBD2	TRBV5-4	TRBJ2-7	CASSIRPGLAGFEQYF	TGTGCCAGCAGCATTCGTCCGGGACTAGCGGGATTCGAGCAGTACTTC
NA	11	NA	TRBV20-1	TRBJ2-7	CSAGLTYEQYF	TGCAGTGCTGGACTGACCTACGAGCAGTACTTC
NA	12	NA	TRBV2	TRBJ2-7	CAGQKLFDEQYF	TGTGCCGGGCAGAAACTCTTTGACGAGCAGTACTTC
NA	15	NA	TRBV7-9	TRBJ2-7	CASSLPPESSYEQYF	TGTGCCAGCAGCCTCCCCCCGGAGAGCTCCTACGAGCAGTACTTC
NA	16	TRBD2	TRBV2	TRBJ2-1	CASIDLRARGGYEQFF	TGTGCCAGCATTGACCTCAGGGCGCGGGGAGGGTATGAGCAGTTCTTC
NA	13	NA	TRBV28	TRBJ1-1	CASITGRAPGAFF	TGTGCCAGCATTACTGGGAGGGCCCCTGGAGCTTTCTTT
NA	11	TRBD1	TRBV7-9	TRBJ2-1	CASSSGTGEFF	TGTGCCAGCAGCTCTGGGACAGGGGAATTCTTC
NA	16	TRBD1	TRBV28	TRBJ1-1	CASSKKGGQGNTEAFF	TGTGCCAGCAGTAAAAAGGGGGGACAGGGGAACACTGAAGCTTTCTTT
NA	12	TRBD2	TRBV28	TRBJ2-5	CASNGGQETQYF	TGTGCCAGCAACGGGGGGCAAGAGACCCAGTACTTC
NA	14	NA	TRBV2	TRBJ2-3	CASRVTSHTDTQYF	TGTGCCAGCAGGGTTACCTCACACACAGATACGCAGTATTTT
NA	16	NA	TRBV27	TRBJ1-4	CASSLTSRGTNEKLFF	TGTGCCAGCAGTCTCACTTCTCGGGGAACTAATGAAAAACTGTTTTTT
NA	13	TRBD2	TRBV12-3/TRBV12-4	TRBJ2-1	CASSRGLANEQFF	TGTGCCAGCAGTAGGGGACTAGCGAATGAGCAGTTCTTC
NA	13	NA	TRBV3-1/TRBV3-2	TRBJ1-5	CASSQKQEAPQHF	TGTGCCAGCAGCCAAAAACAGGAAGCGCCCCAGCATTTT
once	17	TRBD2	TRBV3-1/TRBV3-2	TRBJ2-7	CASSQAGGSWSYYEQYF	TGTGCCAGCAGCCAAGCGGGCGGGAGTTGGAGTTATTACGAGCAGTACTTC